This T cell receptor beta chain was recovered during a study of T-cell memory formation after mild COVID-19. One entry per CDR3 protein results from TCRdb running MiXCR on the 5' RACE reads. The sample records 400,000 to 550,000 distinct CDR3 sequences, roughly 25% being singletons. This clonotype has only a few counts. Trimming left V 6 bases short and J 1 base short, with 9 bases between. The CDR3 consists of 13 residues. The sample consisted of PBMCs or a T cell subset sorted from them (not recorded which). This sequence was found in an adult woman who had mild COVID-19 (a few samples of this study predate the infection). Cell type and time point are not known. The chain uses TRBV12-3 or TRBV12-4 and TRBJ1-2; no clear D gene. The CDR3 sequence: CASSINLNYGYTF. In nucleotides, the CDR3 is TGTGCCAGCAGCATAAATCTTAACTATGGCTACACCTTC.